One and the same sample provided the 23 T cell receptor beta chains below, sequenced in a study of low-dose radiotherapy and immunotherapy resistance in tumors. Both TCRalpha and TCRbeta chains were reverse transcribed with V-gene-specific primers. TCRs were put through approximately 20 PCR cycles of amplification with Phusion. A constant-region primer and the V-primer adapter served as the primer pair. A single record per CDR3 protein comes from TCRdb applying MiXCR to the reads. The table lists 11,000 to 15,000 distinct CDR3 sequences, approximately 68% of them singletons. The receptors here all came from a human donor with advanced metastatic prostate, ovarian, gallbladder or colorectal cancer (not recorded which). This table probably holds off-target reads from a library built for another chain.

The CDR3 here is CASSPSMNTEAFF. The CDR3 coding sequence is TGTGCCAGCAGCCCCAGCATGAACACTGAAGCTTTCTTT. V gene TRBV14 combines with J gene TRBJ1-1, with D hard to call. The V and J ends lost 4 bases and 0 bases respectively, with 6 bases between them. Germline V gene sequence: CDR1 SGHDN, CDR2 FVKESK. This CDR3 spans 13 amino acids.

The chain employs TRBV12-3 or TRBV12-4 and TRBJ2-5; D gene ambiguous. This CDR3 is 14 amino acids long. V lost 4 bases to trimming and J lost 2 bases, with 11 bases between them. The CDR3 DNA follows: TGTGCCAGCAGTTCCACCGGAAAACAAGAGACCCAGTACTTC. Translating gives CASSSTGKQETQYF.

V usage is TRBV20-1 and J usage is TRBJ2-5, with 10 bases fitting TRBD2. Germline values: CDR1 DFQATT, CDR2 SNEGSKA (reference sequence). This CDR3 contains 18 residues. V was clipped by 0 bases and J by 5 bases; unmatched bases: 15. The CDR3 spells CSARDPSGGAASPETQYF. CDR3 bases: TGCAGTGCTAGAGATCCGAGCGGGGGGGCCGCGAGCCCCGAGACCCAGTACTTC.

V is TRBV5-8 and J is TRBJ2-1, with D perhaps TRBD1 (5 bases). Germline values: CDR1 SGHTS, CDR2 YDEGEE. The length of the CDR3 is 15 residues. V lost 4 bases to trimming and J lost 6 bases, with 17 bases between them. This chain's CDR3 is CASSRSGAQSNEQFF. CDR3 nucleotides: TGTGCCAGCAGCCGGAGTGGGGCGCAGAGCAATGAGCAGTTCTTC. Drawing the rest from reference TRBV5-8 and TRBJ2-1, the complete variable domain is EAGVTQSPTHLIKTRGQQATLRCSPISGHTSVYWYQQALGLGLQFLLWYDEGEERNRGNFPPRFSGRQFPNYSSELNVNALELEDSALYLCASSRSGAQSNEQFFGPGTRLTVL.

The gene calls are TRBV2 and TRBJ2-1; 7 bases are shared with TRBD1. The V gene's germline CDR1 is SNHLY and CDR2 FYNNEI. The CDR3 is 14 amino acids. The V gene end was trimmed by 4 bases and the J gene end by 7 bases; junction bases not matched to a gene: 7. The CDR3 here is CASSGGVQGNEQFF. CDR3 DNA: TGTGCCAGCAGTGGGGGTGTACAGGGGAATGAGCAGTTCTTC.

The chain employs TRBV6-1 and TRBJ2-5; unclear D gene. Trimming removed 7 bases from V and 5 bases from J, with 14 bases in between. CDR3 length: 13 amino acids. Per germline, CDR1 MNHNS and CDR2 SASEGT. The CDR3 DNA reads TGTGCCAGCACGCGATCAGGACCGGAGACCCAGTACTTC. Its protein product is CASTRSGPETQYF.

V and J are TRBV20-1 and TRBJ2-2; D gene ambiguous. This CDR3 has 13 residues. Germline CDR1 DFQATT, CDR2 SNEGSKA (reference sequence). The V and J ends lost 3 bases and 1 base respectively, with 6 bases between them. The CDR3 loop reads CSASLVNTGELFF. CDR3 DNA: TGCAGTGCTAGTCTAGTGAACACCGGGGAGCTGTTTTTT.

The V gene is TRBV10-3, the J gene TRBJ1-5, with TRBD1 matching over 11 bases. The ends lost 3 bases at V and 0 bases at J; junction bases unmatched: 4. The CDR3 spans 17 residues. Germline V lookup: CDR1 ENHRY, CDR2 SYGVKD. CDR3 in amino acids: CAISEGTGGFSNQPQHF. The CDR3 nucleotides are TGTGCCATCAGTGAAGGGACAGGGGGATTTAGCAATCAGCCCCAGCATTTT.

This clonotype was recorded a few times. V is TRBV5-6 and J is TRBJ2-1; TRBD1 aligns across 8 bases. V dropped 4 bases and J dropped 4; count of bases not matched to a gene: 10. CDR1 is SGHDT and CDR2 is YYEEEE in the germline V gene. The CDR3 is 16 residues long. CDR3 in amino acids: CASSIDRGERYNEQFF. The CDR3 DNA reads as TGTGCCAGCAGCATTGACAGGGGAGAGAGGTACAATGAGCAGTTCTTC.

This clonotype was detected a few times. The rearrangement uses TRBV10-3 and TRBJ2-1; TRBD1 aligns across 12 bases. The junction had 8 bases not matched to a gene; V was cut back by 6 bases and J by 8 bases. CDR3 length: 15 amino acids. The germline gives CDR1 ENHRY, CDR2 SYGVKD. In DNA, the CDR3 is TGTGCCATCAGACCCGGGACAGGGGGCACCCATGAGCAGTTCTTC. Amino acid sequence: CAIRPGTGGTHEQFF.

The chain joins TRBV12-3 or TRBV12-4 to TRBJ1-1, with 10 bases aligning to TRBD1. This CDR3 has 18 amino acids. The V segment lost 5 bases and the J segment 0 bases; nucleotides outside the gene matches: 12. CDR3 in DNA: TGTGCCAGCAGTCGACAGACAGGGGGCCTTCTAATGAACACTGAAGCTTTCTTT. Translating gives CASSRQTGGLLMNTEAFF.

The V and J genes are TRBV12-3 or TRBV12-4 and TRBJ1-1; D is undetermined. CDR3 length: 12 residues. Trimming stripped 5 bases from V and 6 bases from J, with 10 bases between. The CDR3 protein is CASSTTSPEAFF. The CDR3, as DNA: TGTGCCAGCAGTACTACCTCGCCTGAAGCTTTCTTT.

This rearrangement joins TRBV18 to TRBJ1-4; D ambiguous. The CDR3 contains 11 residues. With 5 bases removed from V and 8 bases from J, the gap between germline ends came to 6 bases. Germline CDR1 KGHSH, CDR2 LQKENI. The CDR3 is CASSDGEKLFF. CDR3 sequence (DNA): TGTGCCAGCTCAGATGGGGAAAAACTGTTTTTT.

The gene calls are TRBV23-1 and TRBJ1-5; D is unresolved. TRBV23-1 is identified as an open reading frame with a role that is uncertain. Trimming left V 11 bases short and J 0 bases short, with 20 bases between. This CDR3 comprises 16 residues. CDR3 DNA: TGCGCCGGCGCTCGCCGGGCCCAGTATAGCAATCAGCCCCAGCATTTT. Its protein product is CAGARRAQYSNQPQHF.

The chain is built from TRBV5-8 and TRBJ2-7; no definite D call. Trimming took off 2 bases at V and 3 bases at J, with 3 bases between the two ends. Germline V gene lookup returns CDR1 SGHTS and CDR2 YDEGEE. The CDR3 has 11 residues. CDR3 sequence: CASSLGYEQYF. CDR3 coding DNA: TGTGCCAGCAGCTTAGGCTACGAGCAGTACTTC.

This chain connects TRBV5-6 to TRBJ2-4; 7 bases match TRBD2. J was trimmed by 6 bases and V by 2 bases; bases with no gene match: 5. CDR3 length: 14 amino acids. Germline CDR1 and CDR2: SGHDT and YYEEEE. CDR3 sequence reads: CASSFWGGGNIQYF. CDR3 nucleotide sequence: TGTGCCAGCAGCTTTTGGGGCGGGGGAAACATTCAGTACTTC.

The V call is TRBV10-3, the J call TRBJ2-3; 13 positions agree with TRBD2. The junction had 3 bases not matched to a gene; V was cut back by 9 bases and J by 0 bases. CDR3 length: 15 amino acids. Germline lookup yields CDR1 ENHRY and CDR2 SYGVKD. The CDR3 region is CAMGTSGISTDTQYF. CDR3 nucleotides: TGTGCCATGGGGACTAGCGGGATAAGCACAGATACGCAGTATTTT.

A word on this clonotype: A junction boundary mismatches the germline segment, possibly from a read error. This rearrangement joins TRBV5-1 to TRBJ1-1; the D gene is possibly TRBD1 (6 bases). There are 14 residues in the CDR3. CDR1 is SGHRS, CDR2 YFSETQ, per germline. CDR3: CASSLGGAVAEAFF. In nucleotides, the CDR3 is TGTGCCAGCAGCTTGGGGGGGGCAGTCGCTGAAGCTTTCTTT.

This clonotype was seen only once. The rearrangement joins TRBV20-1 to TRBJ2-5; perhaps TRBD1 as D (6 bases). Trimming removed 5 bases from V and 1 base from J, with 20 bases in between. Germline lookup yields CDR1 DFQATT and CDR2 SNEGSKA (reference sequence). The CDR3 totals 16 residues. The CDR3: CSAPPGQRKGQETQYF. CDR3 coding DNA: TGCAGTGCTCCGCCTGGACAGAGAAAGGGCCAAGAGACCCAGTACTTC.

Here the CDR3 reads CASRRGPRDTQYF. CDR3 coding DNA: TGTGCCAGCAGGCGGGGACCGCGGGATACGCAGTATTTT. The rearrangement joins TRBV2 to TRBJ2-3, with a weak D call TRBD2 (6 bases). Trimming took 6 bases from V and 6 from J, leaving 13 bases between them. CDR1 SNHLY and CDR2 FYNNEI come from the germline V gene. The CDR3 is 13 amino acids.

The chain has TRBV6-1 and TRBJ1-4; no clear D gene. The V end was cut by 7 bases, the J end by 4 bases, with 13 bases between. In germline, CDR1 is MNHNS, CDR2 SASEGT. The CDR3 has 14 residues. The CDR3 sequence: CASIDPRDNEKLFF. The CDR3 nucleotides read TGTGCCAGCATCGACCCAAGGGATAATGAAAAACTGTTTTTT.

The V and J genes are TRBV15 and TRBJ1-5; no clear D. The V end was cut by 0 bases, the J end by 7 bases, with 13 bases between. Germline loops: CDR1 LNHNV, CDR2 YYDKDF (reference sequence). The CDR3 is made up of 15 amino acids. CDR3 bases: TGTGCCACCAGCAGAGATCGTCCGTTGGGGCAGCCCCAGCATTTT. It yields the protein CATSRDRPLGQPQHF.

The rearrangement uses TRBV6-5 and TRBJ2-3, with D hard to call. Trimming pared 6 bases from V and 5 bases from J, leaving 9 bases between. Germline lookup yields CDR1 MNHEY and CDR2 SVGAGI. This CDR3 spans 12 amino acids. The CDR3 sequence: CASRALGDTQYF. CDR3 nucleotide sequence: TGTGCCAGCAGGGCTTTAGGAGATACGCAGTATTTT.